This is a list of T cell receptor beta chains from one sample in a study of response to subunit inactivated influenza vaccine. TCRdb processed the RT-PCR reads anew with MiXCR; each CDR3 protein has one entry. Of over 800,000 distinct CDR3 sequences in the sample, around 21% were seen once. The sample consisted of PBMCs from blood, taken 5 to 6 days after vaccination. The receptor set was obtained from a man over 45 who received an inactivated influenza vaccine. Each CDR3 is given with its conserved first and last residue. Each record gives: V gene, J gene, clone size, D gene, CDR3 DNA, CDR3 protein. D genes are given only for firm matches. Rows may omit the clone size; those that give it use once, few, many or a size class.

>TRBV20-1|TRBJ2-7|.|TRBD1
TGCAGTGCTAAGGGACAGGAACTCTCCTACGAGCAGTACTTC
CSAKGQELSYEQYF
>TRBV20-1|TRBJ1-2|few|TRBD1
TGCAGTGCTGATAGAACAGGGGCCAACTATGGCTACACCTTC
CSADRTGANYGYTF
>TRBV5-1|TRBJ1-1|few|.
TGCGCCAGCAGCGTACAGGGCGAGGGTACTGAAGCTTTCTTT
CASSVQGEGTEAFF
>TRBV25-1|TRBJ2-2|once|.
TGTGCCAGCAGTCAACCCGGGGAGAACACCGGGGAGCTGTTTTTT
CASSQPGENTGELFF
>TRBV12-3/TRBV12-4|TRBJ2-1|.|.
TGTGCCAGCAGTTTCCCACCCCCGGGTGAGCAGTTCTTC
CASSFPPPGEQFF
>TRBV6-5|TRBJ2-4|.|.
TGTGCCAGCAGTTACTCGAAGGGCGCAAACATTCAGTACTTC
CASSYSKGANIQYF
>TRBV12-3/TRBV12-4|TRBJ1-5|many|.
TGTGCCAGCAGGCCCGGGGGAACGGGGGAGCAGCCCCAGCATTTT
CASRPGGTGEQPQHF
>TRBV10-3|TRBJ2-1|few|.
TGTGCCATCGAACCACGGCAGGGGGGCTCCTACAATGAGCAGTTCTTC
CAIEPRQGGSYNEQFF
>TRBV4-2|TRBJ1-3|.|TRBD1
TGTGCCAGCAGCCAGGACAGGGGGCCTTCTGGAAACACCATATATTTT
CASSQDRGPSGNTIYF
>TRBV29-1|TRBJ2-7|few|.
TGCAGCGTAGAAGGATTGGGGTCCGAGCAGTACTTC
CSVEGLGSEQYF
>TRBV10-3|TRBJ2-3|few|.
TGTGCCATCAGTGAGTCGTCAGCCACAGATACGCAGTATTTT
CAISESSATDTQYF
>TRBV12-3/TRBV12-4|TRBJ1-1|.|.
TGTGCCAGCAGTAACGGCAGCGGTCGAGAAGCTTTCTTT
CASSNGSGREAFF
>TRBV12-3/TRBV12-4|TRBJ2-3|few|TRBD2
TGTGCCAGCAGTTCCGTCCTAGCGGGGCGCACAGATACGCAGTATTTT
CASSSVLAGRTDTQYF
>TRBV20-1|TRBJ2-7|.|TRBD1
TGCAGTGCTAAGTGGACAGGAGCTTACGAGCAGTACTTC
CSAKWTGAYEQYF
>TRBV10-3|TRBJ2-1|.|TRBD2
TGTGCCATCAGTGAGGCAGCGGGGGGGCCGTACAATGAGCAGTTCTTC
CAISEAAGGPYNEQFF
>TRBV4-2|TRBJ2-6|few|.
TGTGCCAGCAGCCAAGAGTACGCGAGCTCTGGGGCCAACGTCCTGACTTTC
CASSQEYASSGANVLTF
>TRBV6-5|TRBJ2-3|few|.
TGTGCCAGCAGTTCCTTGGGACGCCGGCAGTATTTT
CASSSLGRRQYF
>TRBV7-9|TRBJ2-1|.|.
TGTGCCAGCAGCTCAGGGTCGTCTGAGCAGTTCTTC
CASSSGSSEQFF
>TRBV6-1|TRBJ2-3|.|.
TGTGCCAGCAGTCCTGGACTCCATAGTACGCAGTATTTT
CASSPGLHSTQYF
>TRBV20-1|TRBJ2-5|.|.
TGCAGTGCTAGAGCCCCGGACCGCTCCCAAGAGACCCAGTACTTC
CSARAPDRSQETQYF
>TRBV7-9|TRBJ1-4|.|TRBD1
TGTGCCAGCAGCTTGGCCGGGACAGCGAGTGAAAAACTGTTTTTT
CASSLAGTASEKLFF
>TRBV20-1|TRBJ2-2|.|TRBD1
TGCAGTGCTAGCAGGACAGGCAAATGGGCCGGGGAGCTGTTTTTT
CSASRTGKWAGELFF
>TRBV7-9|TRBJ1-1|.|.
TGTGCCAGCAGCGCCACCCGGACAACAGGGAAGAACACTGAAGCTTTCTTT
CASSATRTTGKNTEAFF
>TRBV7-9|TRBJ1-2|.|TRBD1
TGTGCCAGCACCGAAACAGGGGGCAATGGCTACACCTTC
CASTETGGNGYTF
>TRBV5-1|TRBJ2-3|.|.
TGCGCCAGCAGCTTGTACGGGAGCAACACAGATACGCAGTATTTT
CASSLYGSNTDTQYF
>TRBV20-1|TRBJ2-7|many|TRBD1
TGCAGTGCTGCAAGTAACAGGGGGCTAGGCGAGCAGTACTTC
CSAASNRGLGEQYF
>TRBV20-1|TRBJ2-1|few|TRBD1
TGCAGTGCGCACTCGTTACAGGGGAAACGCTACAATGAGCAGTTCTTC
CSAHSLQGKRYNEQFF
>TRBV2|TRBJ1-6|.|TRBD1
TGTGCCAGCAGTAACCGGGACAGGGTTAATTCACCCCTCCACTTT
CASSNRDRVNSPLHF
>TRBV5-6|TRBJ2-7|.|TRBD1
TGTGCCAGCAGCTTTTACGACAGGGGCCTGGACGAGCAGTACTTC
CASSFYDRGLDEQYF
>TRBV10-3|TRBJ2-2|.|.
TGTGCCATCAGTCGGGACAAAACCACGACCACCGGGGAGCTGTTTTTT
CAISRDKTTTTGELFF
>TRBV15|TRBJ2-5|.|TRBD2
TGTGCCACCAGCAGTGGACTAGCGGGAGATGAGACCCAGTACTTC
CATSSGLAGDETQYF
>TRBV25-1|TRBJ2-5|few|.
TGTGCCAGCAGTGAATGGGCGGAAGAGACCCAGTACTTC
CASSEWAEETQYF
>TRBV2|TRBJ1-2|.|TRBD1
TGTGCCAGCAGTTTCCGGGACAGCACGTCCTACACCTTC
CASSFRDSTSYTF
>TRBV11-2|TRBJ2-7|.|.
TGTGCCAGCAGCTTAAGCTCGGGACACTCCTACCCATTCTACGAGCAGTACTTC
CASSLSSGHSYPFYEQYF
>TRBV4-2|TRBJ2-1|many|.
TGTGCCAGCAGCCAAAAGGGGAGAGGGGACGCGCAGTTCTTC
CASSQKGRGDAQFF
>TRBV5-6|TRBJ1-3|.|TRBD1
TGTGCCAGCAGCAAACAGGGGTTACGGTACACCATATATTTT
CASSKQGLRYTIYF
>TRBV10-3|TRBJ2-7|.|TRBD2
TGTGCCATCAGTGGAACGCCCGGGGGGACCTACGAGCAGTACTTC
CAISGTPGGTYEQYF
>TRBV6-5|TRBJ2-1|few|TRBD2
TGTGCCAGCAGTTACTCCGTGACTAGCGGGTTGTCTGAGCAGTTCTTC
CASSYSVTSGLSEQFF
>TRBV5-1|TRBJ2-5|many|.
TGCGCCAGCAGTACCAAAGGATCCCAGGAGACCCAGTACTTC
CASSTKGSQETQYF
>TRBV15|TRBJ2-2|few|.
TGTGCCACCGACTCACACGGCACCGGGGAGCTGTTTTTT
CATDSHGTGELFF
>TRBV9|TRBJ2-1|few|.
TGTGCCAGCAGCTTAATAGCGGATTCGAATGAGCAGTTCTTC
CASSLIADSNEQFF
>TRBV7-9|TRBJ2-3|.|TRBD2
TGTGCCAGCAGCGGACTAGCGGCAGATACGCAGTATTTT
CASSGLAADTQYF
>TRBV6-5|TRBJ2-1|many|.
TGTGCCAGCAGTTACTCGGCGGGCCTGCAGTTCTTC
CASSYSAGLQFF
>TRBV30|TRBJ2-5|few|TRBD2
TGTGCCTGGAGTCCCGGACTAGGACAAGAGACCCAGTACTTC
CAWSPGLGQETQYF